The present T cell receptor beta chain was sequenced within a study of blood T cells in healthy people across ages (dated by TCRdb to the mid-2010s). As for the study more broadly: In model experiments, template switching captured about one uniquely barcoded TCR beta cDNA molecule for every two T cells. Four age groups were formed from the donors: young (average approximately 15 years), middle-aged (approximately 40), aged (62) and long-lived (less than 85). Two additional independent replicas of 1 million unique cDNA reads from the same blood draw were analyzed for two donors (one aged 18 to 29 and one aged 80 or older). To avoid experimental bias, donors of different ages were randomly spread across the sequencing lanes. Age-related changes in TCR beta repertoire diversity were measured in the study by deep sequencing normalized with unique cDNA molecular identifiers. Summary of the overall study and its limitations: Because profiling used bulk unsorted PBMCs, naive and antigen-experienced compartments could not be compared conclusively. Total diversity estimates from one million sequenced T cells were considered lower bounds and underestimates. There was a strong correlation between observed TCR beta diversity and the percentage of naive T cells measured by flow cytometry. As age increased, observed TCR beta diversity per million T cells dropped in a roughly linear way, and a significant reduction was already evident by age 40. The long-lived group showed more naive CD4+ T cells, fewer expanded clones and increased TCR diversity than the aged group, suggesting age selection. Because donor CMV infection status was unknown, age-related changes in expanded clonotypes were potentially confounded.

As concerns this clonotype: This clone's antigen is unknown. Per-base qualities were not stored, and no clone one base away is much larger.

The donors were roughly 39 Caucasian individuals from Russia, aged 6 to 90 years, who were systemically healthy. Each donor gave ten milliliters of peripheral blood, drawn into EDTA-treated Vacutainer tubes. Ficoll-Paque density-gradient centrifugation was used to isolate PBMCs, with at least 7 million per sample. Total RNA, at least 6 micrograms per sample, was extracted from PBMCs with Trizol reagent. The percentages of naive CD45RAhigh/CD27high T cells were determined by flow cytometry on a PBMC aliquot from every donor. The trim is 0 bases for V and 6 bases for J, with a gap of 9 bases between the germline ends. CDR1 and CDR2 are drawn from the germline V gene: SNHLY, FYNNEI. The CDR3 spans 14 residues, from the cysteine through the phenylalanine. Only the CDR3 region is kept as DNA, spanning 42 bases read in frame from base 1. The library was produced with 5' RACE. The sample was run on an Illumina HiSeq 2500. A second about 7 to 11 cycle PCR used a sample-barcoded 5' primer and a J-beta primer mix. Each TCR beta cDNA molecule received a unique molecular identifier from a template-switch 5' adaptor carrying 12 random nucleotides. Each sample yielded at least 3 million CDR3-containing paired-end reads. All of the RNA was converted into first-strand cDNA using the Mint cDNA synthesis kit, with a TRBC-specific oligonucleotide serving as the primer. Following uracil-DNA glycosylase treatment, a first 18-cycle PCR with universal primers M1SS and BC2_uni_R was performed on all cDNA. Per the source publication's procedure: For normalization, 1 million high-quality reads were randomly selected from each sample, with every read carrying a distinct molecular identifier. Instead of being binned into consensus sequences, reads with shared molecular identifiers were discarded. CDR3 identification, clonotype clustering and error correction used MiTCR with a Q25 quality threshold and the strictest error-elimination algorithm. Lower-bound total TCR beta diversity was estimated with a nonparametric unseen species model using Euler transformation. TCRdb redid the processing of the public reads, applying fastp at Q25 and MiXCR, and retained in-frame beta chains. Rows merge per CDR3 protein into single entries with the most common DNA and genes. TCRdb, rather than the study authors, made the V and J calls. The sample contains 1.5 million to 2 million distinct CDR3 sequences, 49% of them found a single time. Clones ranked in the top ten supply approximately 2.1% of the sample.

Sequenced: blood. The V and J genes are TRBV2 and TRBJ2-1; a tentative D match to TRBD2 spans 5 bases. This TCR came from a woman aged 40 to 49 in good health. CDR3 protein: CASSEASLANEQFF. In nucleotides, the sequence is TGTGCCAGCAGTGAAGCCTCCCTAGCCAATGAGCAGTTCTTC.